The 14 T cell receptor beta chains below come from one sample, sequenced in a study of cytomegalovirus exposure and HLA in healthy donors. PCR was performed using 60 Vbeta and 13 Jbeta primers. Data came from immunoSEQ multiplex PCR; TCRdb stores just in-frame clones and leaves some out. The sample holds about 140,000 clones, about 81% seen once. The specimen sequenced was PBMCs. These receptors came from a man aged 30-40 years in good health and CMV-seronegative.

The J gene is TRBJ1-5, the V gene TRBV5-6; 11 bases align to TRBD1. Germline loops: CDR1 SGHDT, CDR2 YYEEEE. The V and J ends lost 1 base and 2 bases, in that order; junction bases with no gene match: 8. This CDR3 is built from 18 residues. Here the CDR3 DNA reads TGTGCCAGCAGCTTGAACCGGGACAGGGGGTATGGCAATCAGCCCCAGCATTTT. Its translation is CASSLNRDRGYGNQPQHF. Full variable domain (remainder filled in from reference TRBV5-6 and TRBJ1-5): DAGVTQSPTHLIKTRGQQVTLRCSPKSGHDTVSWYQQALGQGPQFIFQYYEEEERQRGNFPDRFSGHQFPNYSSELNVNALLLGDSALYLCASSLNRDRGYGNQPQHFGDGTRLSIL.

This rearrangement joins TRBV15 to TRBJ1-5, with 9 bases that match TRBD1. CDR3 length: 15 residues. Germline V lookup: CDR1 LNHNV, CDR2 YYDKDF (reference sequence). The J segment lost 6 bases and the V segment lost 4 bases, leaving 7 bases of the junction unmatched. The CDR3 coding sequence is TGTGCCACCAGCATGGGACAGGGTTGGGGTCAGCCCCAGCATTTT. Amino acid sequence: CATSMGQGWGQPQHF.

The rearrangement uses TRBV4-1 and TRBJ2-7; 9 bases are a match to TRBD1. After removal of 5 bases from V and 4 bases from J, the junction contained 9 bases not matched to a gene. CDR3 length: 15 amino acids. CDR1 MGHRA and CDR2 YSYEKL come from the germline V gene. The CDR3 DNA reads TGCGCCAGCAGCTCGGGACAGGGAGAGGGGTACGAGCAGTACTTC. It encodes CASSSGQGEGYEQYF.

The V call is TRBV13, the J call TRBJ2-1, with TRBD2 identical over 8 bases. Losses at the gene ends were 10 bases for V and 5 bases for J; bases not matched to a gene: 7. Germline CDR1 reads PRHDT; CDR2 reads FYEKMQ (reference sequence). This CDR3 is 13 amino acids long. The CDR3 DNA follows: TGTGCCACCGGGGGGGGGAACGACAATGAGCAGTTCTTC. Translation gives CATGGGNDNEQFF.

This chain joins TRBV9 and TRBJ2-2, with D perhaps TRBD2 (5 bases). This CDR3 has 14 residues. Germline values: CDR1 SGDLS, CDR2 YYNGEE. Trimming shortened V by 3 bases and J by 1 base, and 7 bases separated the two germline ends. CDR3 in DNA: TGTGCCAGCAGCGACGGGGTGAACACCGGGGAGCTGTTTTTT. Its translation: CASSDGVNTGELFF.

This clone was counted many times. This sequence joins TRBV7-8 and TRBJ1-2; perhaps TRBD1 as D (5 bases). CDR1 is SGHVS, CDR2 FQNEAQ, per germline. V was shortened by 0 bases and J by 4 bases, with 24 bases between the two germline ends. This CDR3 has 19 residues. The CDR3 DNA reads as TGTGCCAGCAGCTTAGCATCGGCGCTACAGGCCGGTAGAACCTATGGCTACACCTTC. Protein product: CASSLASALQAGRTYGYTF.

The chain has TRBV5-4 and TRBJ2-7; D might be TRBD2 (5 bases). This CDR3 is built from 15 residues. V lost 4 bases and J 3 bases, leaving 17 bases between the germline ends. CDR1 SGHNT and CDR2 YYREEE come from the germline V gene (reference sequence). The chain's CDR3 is CASSPAGAANYEQYF. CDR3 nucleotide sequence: TGTGCCAGCAGCCCTGCCGGAGCGGCTAACTACGAGCAGTACTTC.

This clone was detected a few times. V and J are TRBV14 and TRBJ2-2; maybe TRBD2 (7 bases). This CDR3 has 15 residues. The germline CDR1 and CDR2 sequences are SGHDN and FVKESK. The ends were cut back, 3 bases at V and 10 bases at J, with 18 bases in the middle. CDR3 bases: TGTGCCAGCAGCCAGGCGGGGAGGGGGATCGTGGAGCTGTTTTTT. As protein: CASSQAGRGIVELFF.

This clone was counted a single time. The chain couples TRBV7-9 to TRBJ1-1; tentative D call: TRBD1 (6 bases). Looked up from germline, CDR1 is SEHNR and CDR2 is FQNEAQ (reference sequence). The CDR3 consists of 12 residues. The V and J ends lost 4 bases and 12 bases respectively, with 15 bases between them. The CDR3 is CASSYANRAPFF. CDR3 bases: TGTGCCAGCAGCTACGCCAACAGGGCTCCTTTCTTT.

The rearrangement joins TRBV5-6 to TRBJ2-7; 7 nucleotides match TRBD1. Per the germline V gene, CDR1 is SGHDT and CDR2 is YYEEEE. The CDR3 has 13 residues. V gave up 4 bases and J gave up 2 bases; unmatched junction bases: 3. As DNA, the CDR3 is TGTGCCAGCAGCGTGGGACAGCCCTACGAGCAGTACTTC. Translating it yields CASSVGQPYEQYF.

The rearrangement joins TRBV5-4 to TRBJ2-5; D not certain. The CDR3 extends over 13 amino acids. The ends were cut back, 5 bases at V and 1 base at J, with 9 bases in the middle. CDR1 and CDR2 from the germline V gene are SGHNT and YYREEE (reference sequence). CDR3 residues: CASSSVFQETQYF. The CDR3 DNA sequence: TGTGCCAGCAGTTCAGTGTTCCAAGAGACCCAGTACTTC. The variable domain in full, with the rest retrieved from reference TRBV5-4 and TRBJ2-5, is ETGVTQSPTHLIKTRGQQVTLRCSSQSGHNTVSWYQQALGQGPQFIFQYYREEENGRGNFPPRFSGLQFPNYSSELNVNALELDDSALYLCASSSVFQETQYFGPGTRLLVL.

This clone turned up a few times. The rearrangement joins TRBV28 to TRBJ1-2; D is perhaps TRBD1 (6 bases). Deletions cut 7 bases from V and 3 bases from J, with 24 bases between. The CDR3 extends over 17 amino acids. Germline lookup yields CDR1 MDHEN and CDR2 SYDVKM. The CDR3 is CASIETGGSRWDYGYTF. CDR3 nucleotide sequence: TGTGCCAGCATCGAAACGGGGGGCTCAAGATGGGACTATGGCTACACCTTC.

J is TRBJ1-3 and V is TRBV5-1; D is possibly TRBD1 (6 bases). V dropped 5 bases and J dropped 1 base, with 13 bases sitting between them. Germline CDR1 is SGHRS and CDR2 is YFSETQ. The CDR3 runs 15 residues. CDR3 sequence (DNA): TGCGCCAGCAGTTCAGACAGGTCATCTGGAAACACCATATATTTT. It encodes CASSSDRSSGNTIYF.

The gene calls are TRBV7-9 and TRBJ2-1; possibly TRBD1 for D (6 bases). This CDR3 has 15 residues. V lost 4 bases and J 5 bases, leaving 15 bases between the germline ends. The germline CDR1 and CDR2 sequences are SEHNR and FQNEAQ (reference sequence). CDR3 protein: CASSSGPGAHNEQFF. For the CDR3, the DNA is TGTGCCAGCAGCTCGGGCCCAGGGGCCCACAATGAGCAGTTCTTC.